Below are 31 T cell receptor beta chains sequenced from a single sample in a study of CD4 T cells in relation to SARS-CoV-2 and coronaviruses (dated by TCRdb to the early 2020s). Antigens of these TCRs are unknown. CD4+ T cells from unexposed donors were collected before the COVID-19 pandemic (2011-2018). Following 10 days of culture, the EasySep CD4+ T cell isolation kit was used to isolate CD4+ T cells. The library was produced with the immunoSEQ multiplex PCR assay. TCRdb provides this immuneACCESS table in a form limited to in-frame rearrangements. Some clones are lacking; in checked studies, under half of them reflect an unresolved V gene, and why the rest are absent is not known. This sample gives over 25,000 clones in total; 70% to 85% of them show up just once. In total, the top ten clones hold approximately 15% of the sample. What was sequenced was CD4+ T cells from PBMCs, cultured in vitro. These receptors came from a human donor in good health.

V and J are TRBV18 and TRBJ2-3; D assignment may be TRBD1 or TRBD2 (5 bases each). The CDR3 has 12 amino acids. From germline, CDR1 is KGHSH and CDR2 LQKENI. Trimming shortened V by 2 bases and J by 15 bases, and 15 bases separated the two germline ends. CDR3 DNA sequence: TGTGCCAGCTCACCAATTGGGGGAGAGGGTTATTTT. It encodes CASSPIGGEGYF.

This clone was seen only a few times. The chain is built from TRBV19 and TRBJ2-4, with D tentatively TRBD1 (7 bases). The CDR3 is 14 residues long. V gave up 3 bases and J gave up 6 bases, with 12 bases separating them. CDR1 is LNHDA and CDR2 is SQIVND in the germline V gene (reference sequence). DNA of the CDR3: TGTGCCAGTAGTATTCGGCAGGGGGGAAACATTCAGTACTTC. It specifies CASSIRQGGNIQYF.

The chain links TRBV4-2 to TRBJ1-4; no firm D call. V gave up 4 bases and J gave up 8 bases, with 17 bases separating them. This CDR3 is built from 15 residues. Per germline, CDR1 LGHNA and CDR2 YNFKEQ. The CDR3 loop is CASSPNIGEGEKLFF. DNA for the CDR3: TGTGCCAGCAGCCCGAATATCGGGGAAGGGGAAAAACTGTTTTTT.

V gene TRBV9 combines with J gene TRBJ2-2; a possible D gene is TRBD2 (7 bases). V dropped 3 bases and J dropped 5 bases, with 11 bases sitting between them. From germline, CDR1 is SGDLS and CDR2 YYNGEE. The CDR3 has 14 amino acids. CDR3 in DNA: TGTGCCAGCAGCGGGGGGAGGGGGACCGGGGAGCTGTTTTTT. The encoded protein is CASSGGRGTGELFF.

This clone was seen only a few times. J is TRBJ2-7 and V is TRBV13; D is possibly TRBD2 (6 bases). V lost 6 bases to trimming and J lost 7 bases, with 19 bases between them. CDR1 is PRHDT, CDR2 FYEKMQ, per germline (reference sequence). The CDR3 loop spans 14 amino acids. CDR3 bases: TGTGCCAGCAGTCAAGGGGCGTCCGGGGGAGAGCAGTACTTC. It yields the protein CASSQGASGGEQYF.

This clone was detected only a few times. The chain uses TRBV19 and TRBJ1-5; 7 bases match TRBD1. The germline gives CDR1 LNHDA, CDR2 SQIVND (reference sequence). The CDR3 is 15 residues long. The V and J ends lost 5 bases and 1 base, in that order; junction bases with no gene match: 5. CDR3 sequence (DNA): TGTGCCAGTAGTGTGGCGACAGGGAGCAATCAGCCCCAGCATTTT. It codes for CASSVATGSNQPQHF.

The rearrangement joins TRBV25-1 to TRBJ1-6, with TRBD1 as a possible D gene (5 bases). V was shortened by 7 bases and J by 14 bases, with 18 bases between the two germline ends. Germline CDR1 and CDR2: MGHDK and SYGVNS. The CDR3 totals 13 residues. CDR3 sequence (DNA): TGTGCCAGCACCCATGGCAGGGCAAGTTCCCTCCACTTT. As protein: CASTHGRASSLHF.

The CDR3 DNA is TGTGCCAGCACCCCCGGGGGCGAGCCAGAGACCCAGTACTTC. It yields the protein CASTPGGEPETQYF. The chain couples TRBV19 to TRBJ2-5, with D perhaps matching TRBD1 or TRBD2 (6 bases each). Trimming cost V 9 bases and J 4 bases, with 18 bases left between them. This CDR3 contains 14 residues. The V gene's germline CDR1 is LNHDA and CDR2 SQIVND (reference sequence).

The chain carries TRBV18 and TRBJ1-2; 9 positions match TRBD1. The CDR3 loop spans 14 amino acids. Trimming cost V 2 bases and J 5 bases; bases outside gene matches: 3. CDR1 KGHSH and CDR2 LQKENI come from the germline V gene. The CDR3 DNA sequence: TGTGCCAGCTCACCAGAACAGGGGGCTTATGGCTACACCTTC. It translates to CASSPEQGAYGYTF.

The chain employs TRBV2 and TRBJ2-1, with 7 bases lining up with TRBD2. Germline V gene data show CDR1 as SNHLY and CDR2 as FYNNEI. The V and J ends lost 0 bases and 10 bases, in that order; junction bases with no gene match: 6. The CDR3 spans 14 residues. The CDR3 sequence: CASSEALFGGEQFF. Written as DNA, the CDR3 is TGTGCCAGCAGTGAAGCGCTTTTCGGGGGGGAGCAGTTCTTC.

Only one count was recorded for this clone. The chain joins TRBV7-2 to TRBJ2-2; D unclear. Trimming took 0 bases from V and 7 from J, leaving 15 bases between them. Germline V gives CDR1 SGHTA, CDR2 FQGNSA. CDR3 length equals 16 residues. CDR3 DNA: TGTGCCAGCAGCTTAGCTGGCGGAGCTTGGGGCGGGGAGCTGTTTTTT. Amino acids: CASSLAGGAWGGELFF.

The CDR3 bases are TGTGCCAGTAGTGGATACCTGAACTCTGGGGCCAACGTCCTGACTTTC. Translated: CASSGYLNSGANVLTF. This chain uses TRBV19 with TRBJ2-6; D gene unclear. The CDR3 is made up of 16 amino acids. Germline CDR1 LNHDA, CDR2 SQIVND (reference sequence). The ends were cut back, 5 bases at V and 0 bases at J, with 11 bases in the middle.

The chain carries TRBV7-9 and TRBJ1-1; a weak D match, TRBD1 (5 bases). The CDR3 has 14 amino acids. Germline CDR1 reads SEHNR; CDR2 reads FQNEAQ (reference sequence). Trimming left V 3 bases short and J 5 bases short, with 13 bases between. In DNA, the CDR3 is TGTGCCAGCAGCTTTACGGGGGGGAAGACTGAAGCTTTCTTT. Translated, it gives CASSFTGGKTEAFF.

This clone has only one observation. The rearrangement uses TRBV27 and TRBJ1-1, with TRBD1 identical over 9 bases. V shed 5 bases, J shed 5 bases, and the junction held 6 bases outside the gene matches. The CDR3 is 14 residues long. Per the germline V gene, CDR1 is MNHEY and CDR2 is SMNVEV (reference sequence). The DNA of the CDR3 is TGTGCCAGCAGTGGGACAGGGTGGAGTACTGAAGCTTTCTTT. It yields the protein CASSGTGWSTEAFF.

The rearrangement uses TRBV10-3 and TRBJ2-3, with TRBD1 matching over 8 bases. V lost 7 bases and J lost 5; bases outside the gene matches: 11. The CDR3 extends over 15 amino acids. Germline V gives CDR1 ENHRY, CDR2 SYGVKD. In DNA form, the CDR3 reads TGTGCCATCACCGGGGGACAGGCTAGTAAAGATACGCAGTATTTT. Translation gives CAITGGQASKDTQYF.

The V and J genes are TRBV19 and TRBJ1-3; D not resolved. Germline V CDR1 and CDR2: LNHDA, SQIVND (reference sequence). Trimming stripped 5 bases from V and 0 bases from J, with 5 bases between. This CDR3 has 13 amino acids. DNA for the CDR3: TGTGCCAGTAGTGAAATCTCTGGAAACACCATATATTTT. This translates into CASSEISGNTIYF.

The chain carries TRBV20-1 and TRBJ2-1; either TRBD1 or TRBD2 may supply D (6 bases each). V lost 3 bases, J lost 5 bases, and 23 bases lay in between. The CDR3 sequence is 17 residues long. Germline CDR1 reads DFQATT; CDR2 reads SNEGSKA (reference sequence). DNA of the CDR3: TGCAGTGCTAGTACGGGGGCGCTGGGCGGGCCCAACAATGAGCAGTTCTTC. This sequence encodes CSASTGALGGPNNEQFF.

This chain uses TRBV7-9 with TRBJ1-4, with TRBD1 identical over 8 bases. V trimming: 5 bases; J trimming: 4 bases; junction bases outside the gene matches: 6. The CDR3 loop spans 15 amino acids. Germline loops: CDR1 SEHNR, CDR2 FQNEAQ (reference sequence). CDR3 sequence reads: CASSRDRFLNEKLFF. The CDR3 nucleotides read TGTGCCAGCAGCCGGGACAGGTTTCTTAATGAAAAACTGTTTTTT.

The chain joins TRBV28 to TRBJ2-1, with 10 bases matching TRBD2. This CDR3 is 19 amino acids long. The ends lost 5 bases at V and 8 bases at J; junction bases unmatched: 21. Germline loops: CDR1 MDHEN, CDR2 SYDVKM. The CDR3 nucleotides are TGTGCCAGCAGTCCTCTACTGGGACTAGCGTCTTTGTTAGTCGATGAGCAGTTCTTC. Translating it yields CASSPLLGLASLLVDEQFF.

CDR3 nucleotide sequence: TGTGCCAGCAGAGTAGGCACAGATACGCAGTATTTT. Its protein is CASRVGTDTQYF. The J gene is TRBJ2-3, the V gene TRBV6-6; unclear D gene. The CDR3 totals 12 residues. V was trimmed by 6 bases and J by 1 base, leaving 5 bases between them. CDR1 is MNHNY, CDR2 SVGAGI, per germline (reference sequence).

This clone occurred a few times. V and J are TRBV6-6 and TRBJ1-5; perhaps TRBD1 as D (5 bases). CDR3 length equals 14 residues. Germline V lookup: CDR1 MNHNY, CDR2 SVGAGI (reference sequence). V was trimmed by 5 bases and J by 4 bases, leaving 12 bases between them. CDR3 sequence reads: CASSTQGLNQPQHF. In DNA, the CDR3 is TGTGCCAGCAGTACCCAGGGTCTTAATCAGCCCCAGCATTTT.

In nucleotides, the CDR3 is TGTGCCAGTAGTATAGCCGCAGGGATCCAGCCCCAGCATTTT. This sequence encodes CASSIAAGIQPQHF. This chain uses TRBV19 with TRBJ1-5; a weak D match, TRBD1 (5 bases). Germline V lookup: CDR1 LNHDA, CDR2 SQIVND (reference sequence). V shed 1 base and J shed 7 bases, with 11 bases lying between them. The CDR3 consists of 14 residues.

The chain recombines TRBV18 with TRBJ1-6; D might be TRBD1 (5 bases). V lost 2 bases to trimming and J lost 1 base, with 18 bases between them. Germline assignment: CDR1 KGHSH and CDR2 LQKENI. The CDR3 is made up of 19 amino acids. CDR3 residues: CASSPSLTAPGSYNSPLHF. The CDR3 DNA reads as TGTGCCAGCTCACCATCCCTGACAGCCCCCGGGTCCTATAATTCACCCCTCCACTTT.

The chain combines TRBV29-1 with TRBJ2-3; D ambiguous. Between the trimmed V and J ends, which lost 4 bases and 11 bases, there was a span of 13 bases. The CDR3 has 11 residues. Germline V gene lookup returns CDR1 SQVTM and CDR2 ANQGSEA. CDR3 amino acids: CSVVRDEGQYF. CDR3 nucleotide sequence: TGCAGCGTTGTTCGAGACGAAGGGCAGTATTTT.

This clone was seen a few times. This chain connects TRBV5-4 to TRBJ1-1; no clear D gene. Trimming took 2 bases from V and 1 from J, leaving 9 bases between them. Germline V gene lookup returns CDR1 SGHNT and CDR2 YYREEE (reference sequence). The CDR3 runs 14 residues. The CDR3 nucleotides read TGTGCCAGCAGCTTAGGGCAGCAGAACACTGAAGCTTTCTTT. It codes for CASSLGQQNTEAFF.

This clone was seen only a few times. The chain combines TRBV9 with TRBJ2-3, with unresolved D. Germline V lookup: CDR1 SGDLS, CDR2 YYNGEE. V was clipped by 4 bases and J by 2 bases, with 11 bases between them. The CDR3 has 14 amino acids. For the CDR3, the DNA is TGTGCCAGCAGCCCGGCTCTGTTCACAGATACGCAGTATTTT. Translated, it gives CASSPALFTDTQYF.

The rearrangement uses TRBV9 and TRBJ2-5, with 8 bases lining up with TRBD2. The V gene's germline CDR1 is SGDLS and CDR2 YYNGEE. This CDR3 contains 15 residues. J was trimmed by 5 bases and V by 4 bases; bases with no gene match: 10. The CDR3 protein is CASSFTGTRGETQYF. For the CDR3, the DNA is TGTGCCAGCAGCTTCACGGGGACTAGGGGGGAGACCCAGTACTTC.

This chain joins TRBV5-4 and TRBJ1-6; TRBD1 matches at 9 bases. V lost 6 bases, J lost 5 bases, and 6 bases stayed unmatched. CDR1 is SGHNT and CDR2 is YYREEE in the germline V gene (reference sequence). This CDR3 comprises 15 residues. The CDR3 loop is CASKEQGADNSPLHF. The CDR3 DNA reads as TGTGCCAGCAAAGAACAGGGGGCGGATAATTCACCCCTCCACTTT. The full variable domain, in which reference TRBV5-4 and TRBJ1-6 provide the parts outside the CDR3, is ETGVTQSPTHLIKTRGQQVTLRCSSQSGHNTVSWYQQALGQGPQFIFQYYREEENGRGNFPPRFSGLQFPNYSSELNVNALELDDSALYLCASKEQGADNSPLHFGNGTRLTVT.

The CDR3 DNA follows: TGTGCCAGCTCCGCACAGGGGGGGTCCCTCCATGAGCAGTTCTTC. It encodes CASSAQGGSLHEQFF. The chain links TRBV6-4 to TRBJ2-1; D is possibly TRBD1 (8 bases). The ends were cut back, 8 bases at V and 8 bases at J, with 22 bases in the middle. This CDR3 spans 15 amino acids. CDR1 is MRHNA and CDR2 is SNTAGT in the germline V gene.

V is TRBV5-8 and J is TRBJ1-2; TRBD1 agrees at 11 bases. The CDR3 runs 15 residues. Germline trimming cut 2 bases from V and 8 bases from J; bases unmatched to any gene: 8. Germline V gene data show CDR1 as SGHTS and CDR2 as YDEGEE. The CDR3 region is CASSFRGTGGWGYTF. Here the CDR3 DNA reads TGTGCCAGCAGCTTTCGCGGGACAGGGGGGTGGGGCTACACCTTC.

This clone was observed a few times. The CDR3 protein is CASSQSDRGQYNEQFF. CDR3 bases: TGTGCCAGCAGCCAATCGGACAGGGGGCAGTACAATGAGCAGTTCTTC. The chain has TRBV3-1 (or the pseudogene TRBV3-2) and TRBJ2-1; 11 bases line up with TRBD1. There are 16 residues in the CDR3. CDR1 LGHDT and CDR2 YNNKEL come from the germline V gene (reference sequence). V trimming: 2 bases; J trimming: 4 bases; junction bases outside the gene matches: 4.